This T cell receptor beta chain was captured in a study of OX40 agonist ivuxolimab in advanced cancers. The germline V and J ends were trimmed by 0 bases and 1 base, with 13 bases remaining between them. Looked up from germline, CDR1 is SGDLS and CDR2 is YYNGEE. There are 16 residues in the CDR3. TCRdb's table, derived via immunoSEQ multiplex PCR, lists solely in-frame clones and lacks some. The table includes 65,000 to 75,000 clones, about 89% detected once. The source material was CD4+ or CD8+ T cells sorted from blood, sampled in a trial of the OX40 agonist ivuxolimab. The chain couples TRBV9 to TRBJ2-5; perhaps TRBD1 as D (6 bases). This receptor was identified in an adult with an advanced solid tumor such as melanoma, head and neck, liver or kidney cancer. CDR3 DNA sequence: TGTGCCAGCAGCGTAGACGGGGTACAGGGCCAAGAGACCCAGTACTTC. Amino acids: CASSVDGVQGQETQYF.